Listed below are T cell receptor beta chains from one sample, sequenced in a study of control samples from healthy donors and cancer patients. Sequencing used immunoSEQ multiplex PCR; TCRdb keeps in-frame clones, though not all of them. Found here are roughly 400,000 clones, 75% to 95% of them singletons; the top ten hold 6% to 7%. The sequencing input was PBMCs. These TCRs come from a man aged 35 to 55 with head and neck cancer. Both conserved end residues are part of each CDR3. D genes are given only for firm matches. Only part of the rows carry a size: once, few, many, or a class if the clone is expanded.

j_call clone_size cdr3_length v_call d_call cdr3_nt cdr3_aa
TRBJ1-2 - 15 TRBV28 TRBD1 TGTGCCATCCGAACCCCGGGGACAGGGGGTTATGGCTACACCTTC CAIRTPGTGGYGYTF
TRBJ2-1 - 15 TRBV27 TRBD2 TGTGCCAGCAGTTCCCGGGACTATGCCATCAATGAGCAGTTCTTC CASSSRDYAINEQFF
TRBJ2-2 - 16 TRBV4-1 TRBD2 TGCGCCAGCAGCCAAGCACTAGCGGCGAACACCGGGGAGCTGTTTTTT CASSQALAANTGELFF
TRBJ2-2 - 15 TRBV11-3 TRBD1 TGTGCCAGCAGCTTCGGGACAGGGGGTACCGGGGAGCTGTTTTTT CASSFGTGGTGELFF
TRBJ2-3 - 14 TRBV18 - TGTGCCAGCTCACCACTGCCACCACGAGATACGCAGTATTTT CASSPLPPRDTQYF
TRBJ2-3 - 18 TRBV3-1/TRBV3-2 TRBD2 TGTGCCAGCAGCCAAGAGGTTCTAGCGGGAGCGGACACAGATACGCAGTATTTT CASSQEVLAGADTDTQYF
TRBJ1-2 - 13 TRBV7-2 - TGTGCCAGCAGCTTAGGTCGAAACTATGGCTACACCTTC CASSLGRNYGYTF
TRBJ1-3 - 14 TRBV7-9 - TGTGCCAGCAGCTTATCAAACAGGGGAAACACCATATATTTT CASSLSNRGNTIYF
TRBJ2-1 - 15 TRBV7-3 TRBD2 TGTGCCAGCAGCTTGGTAGCGGGGGGGCCGAATGAGCAGTTCTTC CASSLVAGGPNEQFF
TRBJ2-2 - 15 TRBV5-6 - TGTGCCAGCAGCTTGCGTGGGGTTATCACCGGGGAGCTGTTTTTT CASSLRGVITGELFF
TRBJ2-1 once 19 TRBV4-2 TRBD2 TGTGCCAGCAGCCAAAGCCTGGGCGGGGGGGTTAAAGGGAGCAATGAGCAGTTCTTC CASSQSLGGGVKGSNEQFF
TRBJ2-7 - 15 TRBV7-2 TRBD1 TGTGCCAGCAGCTCGGGGGGACAGGGTGTCTACGAGCAGTACTTC CASSSGGQGVYEQYF
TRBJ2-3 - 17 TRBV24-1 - TGTGCCACCGGATCGGCTCTGGGGGTTGGACCCACAGATACGCAGTATTTT CATGSALGVGPTDTQYF
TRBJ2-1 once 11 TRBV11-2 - TGTGCCAGCAGCTTAGGGAATGAGCAGTTCTTC CASSLGNEQFF
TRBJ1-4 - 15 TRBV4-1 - TGCGCCAGCAGCCAAGTTTGGGCAGTTAATGAAAAACTGTTTTTT CASSQVWAVNEKLFF
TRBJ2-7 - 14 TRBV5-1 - TGCGCCAGCAGCCCCCACGCGCTGTCCTACGAGCAGTACTTC CASSPHALSYEQYF
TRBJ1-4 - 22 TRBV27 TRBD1 TGTGCCAGCCCCACCCTCCGGGAGGGGGACAGGGGGGTCCCAGCAACTAATGAAAAACTGTTTTTT CASPTLREGDRGVPATNEKLFF
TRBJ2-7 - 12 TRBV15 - TGTGCCATCGCCCAGGAAGGCTACGAGCAGTACTTC CAIAQEGYEQYF
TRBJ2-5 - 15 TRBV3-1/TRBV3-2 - TGTGCCAGCAGCCAAGATTACGGTTACCAAGAGACCCAGTACTTC CASSQDYGYQETQYF
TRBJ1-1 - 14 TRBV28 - TGTGCCAGCAGTTTGGTGGGAGGGCCCACTGAAGCTTTCTTT CASSLVGGPTEAFF
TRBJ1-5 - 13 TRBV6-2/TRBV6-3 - TGTGCCAGCAGTTACCTCCAAGCCCAGCCCCAGCATTTT CASSYLQAQPQHF
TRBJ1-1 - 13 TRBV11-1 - TGTGCCAGCAGCTCACAGGGGAACACTGAAGCTTTCTTT CASSSQGNTEAFF
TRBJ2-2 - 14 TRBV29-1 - TGCAGCGTTGAATGGGGGGCCGGCCCCGGGGAGCTGTTTTTT CSVEWGAGPGELFF
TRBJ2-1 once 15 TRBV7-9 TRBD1 TGTGCCAGCAGCTTATTCATAGAGGGGACAGTTGTGCAGTTCTTC CASSLFIEGTVVQFF
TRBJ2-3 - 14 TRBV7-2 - TGTGCCAGCAGCTTAGGTGGAGTCGGGGATACGCAGTATTTT CASSLGGVGDTQYF
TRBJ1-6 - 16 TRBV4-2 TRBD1 TGTGCCAGCAGCCAAGAAAGGACAGGGCATAATTCACCCCTCCACTTT CASSQERTGHNSPLHF
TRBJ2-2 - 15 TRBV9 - TGTGCCAGCAGCCCCCGGGCTAGCGTAATCGGGGAGCTGTTTTTT CASSPRASVIGELFF
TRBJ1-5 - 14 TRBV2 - TGTGCCAGCAGTGATAAGGTTTCAAATCAGCCCCAGCATTTT CASSDKVSNQPQHF
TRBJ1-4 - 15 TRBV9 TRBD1 TGTGCCAGCAGCGTAGCTGTTTCAGGGGGCGAAAAACTGTTTTTT CASSVAVSGGEKLFF
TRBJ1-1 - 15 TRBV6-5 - TGTGCCAGCAGTTACTCGAAGGCCAGGAACACTGAAGCTTTCTTT CASSYSKARNTEAFF
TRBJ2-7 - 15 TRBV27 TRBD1 TGTGCCAGCAGTTTACGCGGACAGGGCTGGTACGAGCAGTACTTC CASSLRGQGWYEQYF
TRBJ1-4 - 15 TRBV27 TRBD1 TGTGCCAGCAGTTTACAGGGGGCGCGGATTGAAAAACTGTTTTTT CASSLQGARIEKLFF
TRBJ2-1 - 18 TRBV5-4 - TGTGCCAGCAGCTTGGACCGTATCCGGGGGATGGAAGACAATGAGCAGTTCTTC CASSLDRIRGMEDNEQFF
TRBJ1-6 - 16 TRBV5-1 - TGCGCCAGCAGGGACAGTCGTCTTGGTGGAGATTCACCCCTCCACTTT CASRDSRLGGDSPLHF
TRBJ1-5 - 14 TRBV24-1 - TGTGCCACCAGTGACCTGTGGGGGAACCAGCCCCAGCATTTT CATSDLWGNQPQHF
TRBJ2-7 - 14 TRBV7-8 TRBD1 TGTGCCAGCAGCCCGGACAGGCTGCCCTACGAGCAGTACTTC CASSPDRLPYEQYF
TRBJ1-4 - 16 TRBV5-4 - TGTGCCAGCAGCTTGGATATTGCCACGGCTAATGAAAAACTGTTTTTT CASSLDIATANEKLFF
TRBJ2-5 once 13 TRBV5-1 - TGCGCCAGCAGCCCGACAGGGAGGGAGACCCAGTACTTC CASSPTGRETQYF
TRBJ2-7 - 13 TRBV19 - TGTGCCAGTAGTATATCGATCTCCTACGAGCAGTACTTC CASSISISYEQYF
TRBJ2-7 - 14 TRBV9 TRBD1 TGTGCCAGCAGCGTAGTGAGACAGGGTGGCGAGCAGTACTTC CASSVVRQGGEQYF
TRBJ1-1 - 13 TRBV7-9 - TGTGCCAGCAGCTTACAACGGAACACTGAAGCTTTCTTT CASSLQRNTEAFF
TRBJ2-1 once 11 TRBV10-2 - TGCGCCAGCAGTGAGATTGGTGAGCAGTTCTTC CASSEIGEQFF
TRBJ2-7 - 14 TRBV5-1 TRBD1 TGCGCCAGCAGCTCAAACAGGGGTGGCTACGAGCAGTACTTC CASSSNRGGYEQYF
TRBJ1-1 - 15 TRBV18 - TGTGCCAGCTCACCCGCTCTCGCCATGAACACTGAAGCTTTCTTT CASSPALAMNTEAFF
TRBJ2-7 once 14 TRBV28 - TGTGCCAGCAGTTTGTCGGACGTAGGATACGAGCAGTACTTC CASSLSDVGYEQYF
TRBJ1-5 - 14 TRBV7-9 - TGTGCCAGCAGCAGTACAGGGTACAATCAGCCCCAGCATTTT CASSSTGYNQPQHF
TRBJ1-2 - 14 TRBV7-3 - TGTGCCAGCAGCTTCTCTACGGAAATGAAGGACTACACCTTC CASSFSTEMKDYTF
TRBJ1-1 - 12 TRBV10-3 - TGTGCCATCAGCGGCGGGGACACTGAAGCTTTCTTT CAISGGDTEAFF
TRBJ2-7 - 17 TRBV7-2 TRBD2 TGTGCCAGCAGTCATTTGACTAGCGGGAGCTTCTCCTACGAGCAGTACTTC CASSHLTSGSFSYEQYF
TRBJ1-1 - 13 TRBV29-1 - TGCAGCGTTGGGGCAGGGCTATCAACTGAAGCTTTCTTT CSVGAGLSTEAFF
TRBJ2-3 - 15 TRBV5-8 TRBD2 TGTGCCAGCAGCGGCCGGGACTACTACACAGATACGCAGTATTTT CASSGRDYYTDTQYF
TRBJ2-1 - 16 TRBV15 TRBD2 TGTGCCACCAGCCCTCAAGGGGCGGGAGGCGGTAATGAGCAGTTCTTC CATSPQGAGGGNEQFF
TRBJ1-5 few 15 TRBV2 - TGTGCCAGCAGTCCGGACAGAGATAGCAATCAGCCCCAGCATTTT CASSPDRDSNQPQHF
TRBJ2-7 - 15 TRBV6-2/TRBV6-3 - TGTGCCAGCAGTTATGACTCCAGCCCCCTCCGCGAGCAGTACTTC CASSYDSSPLREQYF
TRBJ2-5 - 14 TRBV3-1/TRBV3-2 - TGTGCCAGCAGCCAAGAGGGTTGGATTGAGACCCAGTACTTC CASSQEGWIETQYF